The 9 T cell receptor beta chains presented below share a single source sample, sequenced in a study of shared clonotypes between healthy human individuals. TCRdb's copy holds only in-frame clones and misses some; the assay was immunoSEQ multiplex PCR. The profile shows 2 million to 2.5 million clones, around 95% of them singletons. What was sequenced was naive CD4+ T cells sorted from blood. Subset noted: CD45RA+ positively selected. These receptors were obtained from a man aged 18 to 30 in good health.

This clone was observed once. J is TRBJ2-3 and V is TRBV7-9; 12 nucleotides match TRBD1. The germline CDR1 and CDR2 sequences are SEHNR and FQNEAQ (reference sequence). This CDR3 region has 17 residues. With 2 bases clipped from V and 3 bases from J, the junction kept 6 bases outside the gene matches. CDR3 nucleotides: TGTGCCAGCAGCTTAATGGGACAGGGGGCTGGTACAGATACGCAGTATTTT. Translated, it gives CASSLMGQGAGTDTQYF.

The chain links TRBV5-1 to TRBJ2-3; D is perhaps TRBD1 (5 bases). The CDR3 runs to 15 residues. The germline V gene encodes CDR1 SGHRS and CDR2 YFSETQ. Trimming removed 4 bases from V and 0 bases from J, with 12 bases in between. Written as DNA, the CDR3 is TGCGCCAGCAGCCGGTGGCAGGGTAGCACAGATACGCAGTATTTT. Translated: CASSRWQGSTDTQYF.

The chain carries TRBV10-3 and TRBJ1-2; 8 nucleotides agree with TRBD1. The germline CDR1 and CDR2 sequences are ENHRY and SYGVKD. The CDR3 is 16 amino acids. Unmatched junction bases numbered 8, after V lost 2 bases and J lost 3 bases. CDR3 nucleotide sequence: TGTGCCATCAGTGAGGGAACAGGGGGTATGGACTATGGCTACACCTTC. Translated: CAISEGTGGMDYGYTF.

The chain is built from TRBV10-3 and TRBJ2-7, with 7 positions matching TRBD1. J gave up 0 bases and V 4 bases, and 9 bases lay outside the gene matches. Germline V gene data show CDR1 as ENHRY and CDR2 as SYGVKD. The length of the CDR3 is 16 residues. The CDR3 bases are TGTGCCATCAGTGGACAGAACAGGGGCGACTCCTACGAGCAGTACTTC. Translated, it gives CAISGQNRGDSYEQYF.

V gene TRBV19 combines with J gene TRBJ1-1; D unresolved. V was clipped by 5 bases and J by 2 bases, with 6 bases between them. The germline gives CDR1 LNHDA, CDR2 SQIVND (reference sequence). The CDR3 runs 12 residues. The CDR3: CASSFPNTEAFF. In nucleotides, the CDR3 is TGTGCCAGTAGTTTCCCAAACACTGAAGCTTTCTTT.

The genes are TRBV7-9 and TRBJ2-4, with unresolved D. The V and J ends lost 1 base and 2 bases respectively, with 6 bases between them. The CDR3 runs 14 residues. Germline CDR1 and CDR2: SEHNR and FQNEAQ (reference sequence). The CDR3 loop reads CASSLVGSKNIQYF. CDR3 nucleotides: TGTGCCAGCAGCTTAGTCGGATCCAAAAACATTCAGTACTTC.

The rearrangement links TRBV30 to TRBJ1-1; TRBD1 aligns across 8 bases. CDR3 length equals 12 residues. The J segment lost 2 bases and the V segment lost 8 bases, leaving 4 bases of the junction unmatched. CDR1 is GTSNPN, CDR2 SVGIG, per germline (reference sequence). The CDR3: CAGQGANTEAFF. DNA of the CDR3: TGTGCCGGTCAGGGGGCAAACACTGAAGCTTTCTTT.

The V and J genes are TRBV18 and TRBJ2-2; D possibly corresponds to TRBD2 (5 bases). The germline V gene encodes CDR1 KGHSH and CDR2 LQKENI. CDR3 length: 17 residues. Between the trimmed V and J ends, which lost 1 base and 4 bases, there was a span of 16 bases. The CDR3 coding sequence is TGTGCCAGCTCACCACGCAGAGGCCCTAGCTCCACCGGGGAGCTGTTTTTT. It translates to CASSPRRGPSSTGELFF.

The chain is built from TRBV2 and TRBJ1-2, with TRBD1 matching 7 bases. Germline CDR1 reads SNHLY; CDR2 reads FYNNEI. This CDR3 has 13 residues. Trimming at V came to 7 bases and at J to 5 bases, leaving 7 bases not matched to a gene. In nucleotides, the CDR3 is TGTGCCAGCAACCCTCGGGACAGATATGGCTACACCTTC. Residues: CASNPRDRYGYTF. The full variable domain, with the rest looked up from reference TRBV2 and TRBJ1-2, is EPEVTQTPSHQVTQMGQEVILRCVPISNHLYFYWYRQILGQKVEFLVSFYNNEISEKSEIFDDQFSVERPDGSNFTLKIRSTKLEDSAMYFCASNPRDRYGYTFGSGTRLTVV.